The 2 T cell receptor beta chains below all came from one sample that was sequenced in a study of CD8 T cells in Susac syndrome. Reverse transcription of roughly 0.5 to 1 ug RNA used random hexamers. TCRdb processed the immunoSEQ multiplex PCR reads anew with MiXCR; each CDR3 protein has one entry. The sample includes about 180,000 distinct CDR3 sequences, over 90% of them seen just once. The sequencing input was CD4+ T cells from PBMCs. The receptors here all came from a human donor with Susac syndrome.

On this clonotype itself: At one end the junction does not follow the germline gene, possibly because of a read error. This chain links TRBV29-1 with TRBJ2-5, with 7 bases identical to TRBD1. This CDR3 is built from 14 residues. The germline V gene has CDR1 SQVTM and CDR2 ANQGSEA. CDR3 sequence: CSVEGTGTEETQYF. The CDR3 bases are TGCAGCGTCGAAGGGACCGGGACAGAAGAGACCCAGTACTTC.

The J gene is TRBJ1-2, the V gene TRBV29-1; the match to TRBD1 covers 7 bases. Germline CDR1 SQVTM, CDR2 ANQGSEA. The CDR3 covers 14 residues. Trimming cost V 0 bases and J 8 bases; bases outside gene matches: 9. CDR3 sequence: CSVEEGQMGFGYTF. The CDR3 bases are TGCAGCGTTGAAGAGGGACAGATGGGTTTCGGCTACACCTTC.